Reported below is one T cell receptor (beta chain). There is no known antigen for this receptor. No per-base quality is available; no much larger clone lies one base away. The sample belongs to a study of blood T cell repertoires in COVID-19 (dated by TCRdb to the early 2020s). Some background on the complete study: Collaborator samples came from the United States, Italy and Spain and covered acute and convalescent phases of COVID-19. The material from the prospective study consisted of cDNA or gDNA derived from T cells, B-cell-depleted T cells, or PBMCs. The repertoires were released in a freely available public database meant as a resource for research on the immune response to SARS-CoV-2. HLA class I and class II types, where available, came from metadata supplied by the sample provider rather than from assay-based typing. Subjects who had been exposed to COVID-19, were actively infected with it, or had recovered from it provided the deeply sampled blood TCRbeta repertoires that made up the dataset. Sample metadata almost always included a de-identified subject ID, COVID-19 status, age in years and sex. The samples were drawn from the first 160 participants of the ongoing ImmuneRACE study and from 950 to 1,500 subjects provided by 6 global collaborators. Study-level results and caveats: Clinical and demographic metadata were provided uncurated, with the amount varying by source and participant.

Participants in the prospective study were aged roughly 18 to 100 years, lived in 24 United States geographic areas, and enrolled through a virtual design. In the prospective study, participants were assigned to cohorts based on the clinical history participants reported in a screening survey and a study questionnaire. In the prospective study, mobile phlebotomists collected whole blood, serum and a nasopharyngeal or oropharyngeal swab from each participant. Over a 2-month period, participants in the prospective study had the option of providing additional blood draws and questionnaires. Before DNA extraction, prospective study blood samples were shipped either frozen or at room temperature. The immunoSEQ Assay, a bias-controlled multiplex PCR, was used to amplify TCRbeta CDR3 regions from genomic DNA. As for how the authors treated the data: The number of nucleated cells in each sample was estimated by amplification of reference gene primers within the assay. To quantify the absolute abundance of each unique TCRbeta CDR3 rearrangement, sequence reads were collapsed and filtered. For each sample, productive Simpson clonality was calculated as the square root of Simpson's diversity index over productive rearrangements. TCRdb took over this immuneACCESS table, retaining in-frame rearrangements with V and J assigned. Such tables are incomplete; in checked studies, under half of the missing clones stem from an unresolved V gene, and the remainder is unexplained. V and J calls and clone size follow that table, whereas D and trimming were derived from the DNA. Recorded for this sample are 300,000 to 400,000 clones; just over 85% of them occurred a single time. Jointly, the top ten make up roughly 4.2% of the sample.

This clonotype originated in a woman aged 40-49 years with acute COVID-19. The sample was PBMCs or T cells enriched from blood (not recorded which).

DNA sequence: TGTGCCAGCAGCCAGGGACAGGGAGACTACGAGCAGTACTTC. Translated, this is CASSQGQGDYEQYF. This sequence uses TRBV5-4 and TRBJ2-7; a stretch of 9 junction bases matches TRBD1. The CDR3, from cysteine to phenylalanine, totals 14 residues. Of the read, only the CDR3 DNA is kept; its 42 bases are in frame from base 1. CDR1 and CDR2 (SGHNT, YYREEE) derive from the germline V gene (reference sequence). Trimming removed 4 bases from V and 3 bases from J; the gene matches leave 5 bases unexplained.